The following is a TCR beta chain sequence with its context. The data were obtained in a study of Ad26.COV2.S vaccination and SARS-CoV-2 variants. For the study at large: Of the COV1001 trial arms, the Ad26.COV2.S arm included the donor.

The CDR3 covers 15 residues. Germline V gene sequence: CDR1 SGDLS, CDR2 YYNGEE. The trim removed 4 bases at V and 6 bases at J, leaving 7 bases unmatched. Stated treatment: around 19 received Ad26.COV2.S at low or high dose, single or two shots; roughly 5 received placebo; per-sample allocation not given. Sampling took place 63 days after the first vaccine or placebo injection. The table came from immunoSEQ multiplex PCR; TCRdb's copy has only in-frame clones and leaves some out. The sample yields a few hundred thousand clones, roughly 80% seen once. This sequence originates from a person between 18 and 65 years old who received the Ad26.COV2.S COVID-19 vaccine or a placebo. The rearrangement links TRBV9 to TRBJ2-3; TRBD2 matches at 11 bases. This sample comprised peripheral blood, obtained in a trial of Ad26.COV2.S vaccine versus placebo. The CDR3 DNA is TGTGCCAGCAGCTTTAGCGGGGGGGCAGGGGATACGCAGTATTTT. Residues: CASSFSGGAGDTQYF.